Sequencing of this T cell receptor beta chain was carried out in a study of cytomegalovirus exposure and HLA in healthy donors. All the people who gave samples were healthy bone marrow donors. About this clone: Its specificity is not known.

Study results and caveats: Judged likely to be a sequencing artifact was a cluster of highly shared sequence variants.

Trimming cost V 6 bases and J 5 bases; bases outside gene matches: 6. The CDR3 has 16 amino acids. Germline CDR1 and CDR2: LNHDA and SQIVND (reference sequence). The study ran its PCR with 60 Vbeta and 13 Jbeta primers. Clones were read by immunoSEQ multiplex PCR, and TCRdb kept only the in-frame ones, dropping some. This sample has more than 110,000 clones, with 60% to 80% found just once. Material: PBMCs. The source of this sequence is a male donor in good health and CMV-seronegative. The chain recombines TRBV19 with TRBJ2-5; the match to TRBD2 covers 16 bases. CDR3 sequence: CASRGLAGGDLETQYF. Written as DNA, the CDR3 is TGTGCCAGTAGGGGACTAGCGGGAGGGGATCTGGAGACCCAGTACTTC.